This TCR beta chain emerged from a study of vaccination and CD4 T cells after COVID-19. Study overall: The convalescents included six males and four females, and among them two were Hispanic while seven were Caucasian.

Regarding this clonotype: What it binds is not known.

Germline V gene lookup returns CDR1 SQVTM and CDR2 ANQGSEA. This CDR3 region has 15 residues. V lost 1 base, J lost 2 bases, and 5 bases stayed unmatched. Noted treatment: approximately nine-day PBMC culture with coronavirus spike peptide pools or control peptides (ViraFEST assay). Oncomine TCR Beta short-read sequencing was applied to DNA from cultured CD4+ T cells. TCRdb re-derived calls from the PCR reads in MiXCR, one entry per CDR3 protein. The data contain about 3,400 distinct CDR3 sequences, roughly 32% of them singletons. The source material was CD4+ T cells from blood, cultured in vitro. The receptor was isolated from a human donor who had recovered from COVID-19. The chain employs TRBV29-1 and TRBJ2-3; 8 bases fit TRBD2. CDR3 residues: CSVEGGSGATDTQYF. In nucleotides, the CDR3 is TGCAGCGTTGAAGGGGGTAGCGGGGCCACAGATACGCAGTATTTT.